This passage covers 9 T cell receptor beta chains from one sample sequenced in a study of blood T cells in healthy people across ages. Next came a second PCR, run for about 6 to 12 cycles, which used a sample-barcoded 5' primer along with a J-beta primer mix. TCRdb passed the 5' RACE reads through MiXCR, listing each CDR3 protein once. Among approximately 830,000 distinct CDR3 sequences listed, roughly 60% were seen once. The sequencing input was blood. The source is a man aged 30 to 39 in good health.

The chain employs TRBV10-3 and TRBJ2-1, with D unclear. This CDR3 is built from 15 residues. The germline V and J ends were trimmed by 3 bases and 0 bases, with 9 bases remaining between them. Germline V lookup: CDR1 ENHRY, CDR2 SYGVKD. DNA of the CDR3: TGTGCCATCAGTGAAGTCGCGAGCTCCTACAATGAGCAGTTCTTC. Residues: CAISEVASSYNEQFF.

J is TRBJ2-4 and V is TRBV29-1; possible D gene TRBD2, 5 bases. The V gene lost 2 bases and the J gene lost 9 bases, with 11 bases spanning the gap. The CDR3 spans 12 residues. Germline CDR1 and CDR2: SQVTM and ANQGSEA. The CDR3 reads CSVEKGVGIQYF. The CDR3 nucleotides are TGCAGCGTTGAAAAGGGAGTAGGCATTCAGTACTTC.

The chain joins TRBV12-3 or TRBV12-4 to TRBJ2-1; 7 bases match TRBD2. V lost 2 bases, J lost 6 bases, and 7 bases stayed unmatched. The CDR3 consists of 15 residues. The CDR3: CASSLSQAGVNEQFF. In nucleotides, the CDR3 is TGTGCCAGCAGTTTAAGCCAGGCGGGGGTCAATGAGCAGTTCTTC.

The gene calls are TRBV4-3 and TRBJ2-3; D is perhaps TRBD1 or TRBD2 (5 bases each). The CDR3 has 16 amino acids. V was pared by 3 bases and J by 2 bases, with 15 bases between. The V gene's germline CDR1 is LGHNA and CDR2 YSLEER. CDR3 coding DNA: TGCGCCAGCAGCCACTCGCCCCGGGACCTCACAGATACGCAGTATTTT. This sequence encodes CASSHSPRDLTDTQYF.

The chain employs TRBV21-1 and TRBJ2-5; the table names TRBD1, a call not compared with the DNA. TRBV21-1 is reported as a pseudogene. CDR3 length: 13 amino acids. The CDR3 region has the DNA TGTGCCAGCAGCATCCCGACCTGGAAAGAGCAGTACTTC. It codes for CASSIPTWKEQYF.

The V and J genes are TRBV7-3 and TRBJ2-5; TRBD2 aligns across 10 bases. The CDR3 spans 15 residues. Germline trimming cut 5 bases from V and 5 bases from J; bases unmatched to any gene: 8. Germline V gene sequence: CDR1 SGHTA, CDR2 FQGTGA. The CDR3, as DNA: TGTGCCAGCAGCGAGGGACTAGCGTTTGTGGAGACCCAGTACTTC. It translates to CASSEGLAFVETQYF.

Here the CDR3 DNA reads TGCAGCGTTGAAGTCCCCGGATTTCATGGCTACACCTTC. Translating it yields CSVEVPGFHGYTF. The chain couples TRBV29-1 to TRBJ1-2, with D unclear. The CDR3 length is 13 residues. The V end lost 1 base, the J end lost 6 bases, and 12 bases lay between the germline ends. The V gene's germline CDR1 is SQVTM and CDR2 ANQGSEA.

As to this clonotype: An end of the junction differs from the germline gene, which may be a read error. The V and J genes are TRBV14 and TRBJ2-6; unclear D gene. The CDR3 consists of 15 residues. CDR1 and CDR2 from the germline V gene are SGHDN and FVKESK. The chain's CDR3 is CASSQGHSGTNVLTF. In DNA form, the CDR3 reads TGTGCCAGCAGCCAAGGGCACTCTGGGACCAACGTCCTGACTTTC.

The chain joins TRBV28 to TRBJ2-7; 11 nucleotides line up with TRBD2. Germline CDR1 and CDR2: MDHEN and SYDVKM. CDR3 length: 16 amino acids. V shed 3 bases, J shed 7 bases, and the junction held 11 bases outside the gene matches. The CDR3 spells CASSFASGGRSTEQYF. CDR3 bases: TGTGCCAGCAGTTTTGCTAGCGGGGGGCGATCTACGGAGCAGTACTTC.